What follows are 17 T cell receptor beta chains derived from one specimen sequenced in a study of cytomegalovirus exposure and HLA in healthy donors. It was with 60 Vbeta and 13 Jbeta primers that the PCR ran. Clones were sequenced by immunoSEQ multiplex PCR, and TCRdb holds only the in-frame ones, with some missing. This sample carries approximately 97,000 clones, 75% to 85% of them seen once, and the ten largest clones take less than 3.5%. Sample: PBMCs. These receptors all stem from a male donor in good health and CMV-seropositive.

A single count supports this clone. CDR3 DNA: TGTGCCAGCAGCCCGCGGACAGAGCGCTACGAGCAGTACTTC. Its translation: CASSPRTERYEQYF. The rearrangement uses TRBV7-2 and TRBJ2-7; D is possibly TRBD1 (6 bases). The CDR3 totals 14 residues. Looked up from germline, CDR1 is SGHTA and CDR2 is FQGNSA. V lost 5 bases, J lost 3 bases, and 14 bases lay in between.

The J gene is TRBJ1-2, the V gene TRBV30; 8 nucleotides line up with TRBD1. The CDR3 extends over 14 amino acids. V lost 4 bases to trimming and J lost 6 bases; unmatched junction nucleotides: 10. CDR1 GTSNPN and CDR2 SVGIG come from the germline V gene (reference sequence). The CDR3 spells CAWNRDRLEDGYTF. CDR3 nucleotide sequence: TGTGCCTGGAACCGGGACAGGCTGGAGGATGGCTACACCTTC.

The CDR3 here is CASSVVAGGVDGYTF. CDR3 in DNA: TGTGCCAGCAGCGTAGTTGCAGGGGGCGTCGATGGCTACACCTTC. This chain connects TRBV9 to TRBJ1-2; 8 nucleotides line up with TRBD1. Trimming removed 0 bases from V and 6 bases from J; junction bases left unmatched: 7. The CDR3 sequence is 15 residues long. Germline V CDR1 and CDR2: SGDLS, YYNGEE.

This clone was detected a few times. The gene calls are TRBV5-1 and TRBJ1-1; D might be TRBD1 (6 bases). The V gene lost 3 bases and the J gene lost 1 base, with 10 bases spanning the gap. Germline-derived CDR1 and CDR2 are SGHRS and YFSETQ. The CDR3 totals 14 residues. CDR3: CASSSGQPNTEAFF. The CDR3 DNA is TGCGCCAGCAGCTCTGGACAGCCGAACACTGAAGCTTTCTTT.

This clone appeared many times. The chain employs TRBV6-5 and TRBJ2-7; D possibly corresponds to TRBD1 (5 bases). The V gene's germline CDR1 is MNHEY and CDR2 SVGAGI. CDR3 length: 13 residues. The ends were cut back, 2 bases at V and 7 bases at J, with 12 bases in the middle. CDR3 bases: TGTGCCAGCAGTTACGGGGCAGGACGAGAGCAGTACTTC. Residues: CASSYGAGREQYF.

This clone was counted between two and nine times. The V gene is TRBV7-2, the J gene TRBJ1-5; D uncertain. The CDR3 is 14 residues long. V lost 1 base and J 0 bases, leaving 4 bases between the germline ends. The germline gives CDR1 SGHTA, CDR2 FQGNSA. The CDR3 region has the DNA TGTGCCAGCAGCTTAGGGCATAGCAATCAGCCCCAGCATTTT. It encodes CASSLGHSNQPQHF.

This chain connects TRBV30 to TRBJ2-2, with D perhaps matching TRBD1 (6 bases). CDR3 length: 15 amino acids. V dropped 1 base and J dropped 5 bases, with 14 bases sitting between them. The germline V gene encodes CDR1 GTSNPN and CDR2 SVGIG (reference sequence). The CDR3 spells CAWSGSRGRTGELFF. CDR3 sequence (DNA): TGTGCCTGGAGTGGATCCAGGGGACGGACCGGGGAGCTGTTTTTT.

This chain joins TRBV6-6 and TRBJ2-2; 7 positions match TRBD2. With 4 bases clipped from V and 6 bases from J, the junction kept 8 bases outside the gene matches. The germline CDR1 and CDR2 sequences are MNHNY and SVGAGI (reference sequence). CDR3 size: 15 residues. In DNA, the CDR3 is TGTGCCAGCAGTTCCCCCGGGAGGCGCGCCGGGGAGCTGTTTTTT. It yields the protein CASSSPGRRAGELFF.

The CDR3 bases are TGTGCCAGCAGTTACGGGGACAGGGGCGAGCAGTACTTC. It encodes CASSYGDRGEQYF. This rearrangement joins TRBV27 to TRBJ2-7; the match to TRBD1 covers 10 bases. Germline V gene lookup returns CDR1 MNHEY and CDR2 SMNVEV (reference sequence). This CDR3 is built from 13 residues. Trimming cost V 4 bases and J 6 bases; bases outside gene matches: 3.

The chain uses TRBV5-1 and TRBJ1-6; D is ambiguous. CDR3 length equals 16 residues. Per the germline V gene, CDR1 is SGHRS and CDR2 is YFSETQ. V was cut by 5 bases and J by 0 bases, with 12 bases left in between. CDR3 coding DNA: TGCGCCAGCAGGAACGCCCCGAGCTCCTATAATTCACCCCTCCACTTT. Protein sequence: CASRNAPSSYNSPLHF.

This clone was observed once. The gene calls are TRBV29-1 and TRBJ2-3; tentative D call: TRBD1 (6 bases). Germline values: CDR1 SQVTM, CDR2 ANQGSEA. Trimming stripped 5 bases from V and 6 bases from J, with 15 bases between. This CDR3 has 13 amino acids. This CDR3 reads CSVLQGSKDTQYF. The CDR3 coding sequence is TGCAGCGTTCTCCAGGGGAGTAAGGATACGCAGTATTTT.

V and J are TRBV7-2 and TRBJ2-5, with D possibly TRBD2 on 6 matching bases. The CDR3 loop spans 14 amino acids. The ends were cut back, 5 bases at V and 4 bases at J, with 14 bases in the middle. The germline V gene encodes CDR1 SGHTA and CDR2 FQGNSA. CDR3 DNA sequence: TGTGCCAGCAGCCCTCAAGGAGGGCGAGAGACCCAGTACTTC. Protein: CASSPQGGRETQYF.

The CDR3 loop reads CASSRTAFYEQYF. The CDR3 nucleotides are TGCGCCAGCAGCCGGACAGCGTTCTACGAGCAGTACTTC. This chain connects TRBV4-1 to TRBJ2-7; D is possibly TRBD1 (6 bases). V was clipped by 4 bases and J by 3 bases, with 10 bases between them. CDR1 is MGHRA, CDR2 YSYEKL, per germline. The CDR3 is 13 residues long.

The chain has TRBV7-9 and TRBJ1-3; 9 bases agree with TRBD1. The trim removed 5 bases at V and 0 bases at J, leaving 2 bases unmatched. The CDR3 is 15 amino acids. Germline V gene lookup returns CDR1 SEHNR and CDR2 FQNEAQ (reference sequence). This CDR3 reads CASSQTGGSGNTIYF. The CDR3 DNA reads TGTGCCAGCAGCCAGACAGGGGGCTCTGGAAACACCATATATTTT.

The chain recombines TRBV11-3 with TRBJ1-1, with D perhaps matching TRBD1 (5 bases). Germline V gives CDR1 SGHNT, CDR2 YENEEA. The CDR3 is 15 residues long. Trimming shortened V by 4 bases and J by 0 bases, and 12 bases separated the two germline ends. The CDR3 protein is CASSSPGTLNTEAFF. Here the CDR3 DNA reads TGTGCCAGCAGCTCTCCCGGGACTTTGAACACTGAAGCTTTCTTT.

The V call is TRBV6-1, the J call TRBJ1-1; D is unclear. The CDR3 length is 15 residues. Germline V gives CDR1 MNHNS, CDR2 SASEGT. Between the trimmed V and J ends, which lost 7 bases and 1 base, there was a span of 16 bases. The CDR3 loop is CASMIHGSRNTEAFF. In DNA, the CDR3 is TGTGCCAGCATGATACATGGGAGCCGGAACACTGAAGCTTTCTTT.

The chain employs TRBV6-5 and TRBJ1-2, with D maybe TRBD1 (5 bases). This CDR3 is 15 amino acids long. V was pared by 4 bases and J by 3 bases, with 15 bases between. Germline V lookup: CDR1 MNHEY, CDR2 SVGAGI. In DNA, the CDR3 is TGTGCCAGCAGTTCCCCGGGGGGAATCGACTATGGCTACACCTTC. This sequence encodes CASSSPGGIDYGYTF.